Sequencing of this T cell receptor beta chain was carried out in a study of cytomegalovirus exposure and HLA in healthy donors. For the study at large: Of roughly 360 genotyped donors, 81% grouped in the Caucasian-associated ancestry cluster.

13 Jbeta primers and 60 Vbeta primers were used for the PCR. Sequencing used immunoSEQ multiplex PCR; TCRdb keeps in-frame clones, though not all of them. This table has about 140,000 clones, roughly 80% appearing once. This clone occurred once. The antigen is unknown. Study-wide points: A prior analysis recorded that most TCR beta V segments were productive about 87% or about 30% of the time.

Per the germline V gene, CDR1 is SGHAT and CDR2 is FQNNGV. The CDR3 has 15 residues. The trim removed 5 bases at V and 10 bases at J, leaving 13 bases unmatched. The genes are TRBV11-2 and TRBJ2-2; 7 nucleotides match TRBD2. This TCR was sampled from a male donor in good health and CMV-seronegative. Sequences were obtained from PBMCs. The CDR3 loop reads CASSPPGLRDQELFF. In DNA form, the CDR3 reads TGTGCCAGCAGCCCCCCGGGACTAAGGGACCAGGAGCTGTTTTTT. The full variable domain, with the rest looked up from reference TRBV11-2 and TRBJ2-2, is EAGVAQSPRYKIIEKRQSVAFWCNPISGHATLYWYQQILGQGPKLLIQFQNNGVVDDSQLPKDRFSAERLKGVDSTLKIQPAKLEDSAVYLCASSPPGLRDQELFFGEGSRLTVL.